The text below deals with one TCR beta chain. Germline CDR1 MNHNS, CDR2 SASEGT. This CDR3 spans 14 amino acids. Between the trimmed V and J ends, which lost 7 bases and 2 bases, there was a span of 14 bases. This specimen belongs to a study of identifying expanded T cells in peripheral blood. Sequenced by immunoSEQ multiplex PCR; TCRdb stores in-frame clones only, minus some. The sample yields under 100,000 clones, 70% to 90% seen once. Collection occurred without any documented infections or immune events in donors. The sequencing input was blood. This receptor was taken from a person aged 18 to 70 in good health. The chain links TRBV6-1 to TRBJ1-2; the D gene is possibly TRBD1 (5 bases). CDR3 DNA: TGTGCCAGCACGGTAGCCTCAGGGAACTATGGCTACACCTTC. It yields the protein CASTVASGNYGYTF.